The source of this TCR beta chain is a study of graft-versus-host responses after intestinal transplantation (dated by TCRdb to about 2021). Study-level background: Multivisceral, liver-intestinal, or isolated intestinal transplants were received by the recipients. Every recipient was given anti-thymocyte globulin induction, then maintenance tacrolimus and steroids for 2 to 3 years. After intestinal transplantation, graft-versus-host and host-versus-graft alloreactive T cell clones in the graft, circulation and bone marrow were tracked using bulk TCR-beta CDR3 sequencing. Alloreactive clones were identified by sequencing pre-transplant mixed lymphocyte reaction products and comparing them with unstimulated pre-transplant donor and recipient T cells. The cohort enrolled around 25 intestinal transplant recipients including one retransplant, and a few patients lacking pretransplant specimens were excluded. Donor T cell macrochimerism was defined as a peak of at least 4% donor T cells among recipient peripheral blood mononuclear cells. Instead of going to the commercial service, samples from a few later patients were sequenced in-house on an Illumina MiSeq and processed with MiXCR. Findings and caveats that apply to the study as a whole: Patients with donor T cell macrochimerism had high GvH to HvG T cell clonal ratios in their allografts. The conclusions were limited by the relatively low number and heterogeneity of the intestinal transplant patients. Early after transplant, peak levels of circulating GvH clones were associated with declines in HvG clones. GvH clones turned up in recipient bone marrow, with some appearing earlier in ileal mucosa or blood, a pattern consistent with an intestinal mucosal origin.

V has 7 bases trimmed and J has 2 bases trimmed; junction bases matching no gene number 7. Spanning cysteine to phenylalanine, the CDR3 consists of 16 amino acids. The kept DNA is CDR3 alone, 48 bases in frame from the first base. CDR1 SGHVS and CDR2 FNYEAQ were looked up in the germline V gene. Taken with the paper, the label for time point translates to: cells obtained before transplantation from donor or recipient. CD3+CD4+ and CD3+CD8+ populations were FACS-sorted from unstimulated pre-transplant donor and recipient cells taken from spleen or lymph nodes. This clone was seen a single time. Its antigen target is currently unknown. Base qualities are missing; no much larger clone stands one base away. Library construction relied on the immunoSEQ multiplex PCR assay. For most patients, genomic DNA was isolated with the Qiagen DNeasy Blood and Tissue Kit and sent frozen to Adaptive Biotechnologies for TCR sequencing. Adaptive Biotechnologies carried out high-throughput TCR-beta CDR3 sequencing of genomic DNA for most patients. Per the source publication's procedure: Adaptive's ImmunoSEQ software supplied the TCR sequencing data for roughly 17 patients, while MiXCR and VDJtools were used to process a few other patients. To correct CD4 versus CD8 sorting errors, sequences present in both subsets at a frequency ratio below 5:1 were removed. CDR3 nucleotide sequences shared between donor and recipient were removed because their origin could not be assigned. To count as alloreactive, a clone needed at least 2-fold expansion over unstimulated cells and a minimum CFSE-low frequency of 0.002% (template counts) or 0.001% (read counts). Clones were considered mappable if detected in sequenced pre-transplant spleen, lymph node, or MLR CFSE-low populations of the donor or recipient. Cumulative frequency of alloreactive clones was calculated as a percentage of all sequences weighted by copy number. This is the immuneACCESS table as TCRdb keeps it, with only in-frame sequences that have V and J called. A part of the clones is gone; compared with another copy, unresolved V genes explain less than half, and the rest is unexplained. The DNA was the basis for D and trimming; V, J and clone size are from that table. In this sample the table shows around 90,000 clones, under 95% of which occur a single time. The biggest ten clones account for approximately 0.069% of the sample.

The chain joins TRBV7-6 to TRBJ2-2; 10 bases in between match TRBD2. The input for sequencing was unstimulated CD8+ T cells sorted from spleen or lymph node cells, taken before transplant. This TCR derives from a human donor who was the organ donor for an intestinal transplant. For the CDR3, the sequence is CASTRTSGANTGELFF. The nucleotide sequence reads TGTGCCAGCACCCGAACTAGCGGGGCAAACACCGGGGAGCTGTTTTTT. Extended through the reference TRBV7-6 and TRBJ2-2 proteins, this CDR3 yields the full variable domain: GAGVSQSPRYKVTKRGQDVALRCDPISGHVSLYWYRQALGQGPEFLTYFNYEAQQDKSGLPNDRFSAERPEGSISTLTIQRTEQRDSAMYRCASTRTSGANTGELFFGEGSRLTVL.